This T cell receptor (beta chain) was sequenced for a study of T cell repertoires in cytomegalovirus infection. The germline V gene has CDR1 MNHNY and CDR2 SVGAGI (reference sequence). The CDR3 runs to 14 residues. V was pared by 7 bases and J by 5 bases, with 17 bases between. Study-wide points: CMV-specific TCR beta clonotypes restricted by HLA-C were the ones dominating the ex vivo response. Summed frequency of public TCR beta families distinguished CMV carriers with the relevant HLA.

There are a few counts of this clonotype. Its antigen remains unidentified. Via MiXCR, TCRdb re-called the reads, giving one row per CDR3 protein. The top ten clones hold about 13% of a sample with more than 400,000 distinct CDR3 sequences, about 26% of them seen once. Sequencing was carried out using PBMCs. J is TRBJ1-1 and V is TRBV6-6, with D unclear. This receptor was taken from a human donor in good health (CMV status not recorded). Some clones in this sample may be carry-over from other donors' samples. CDR3 region: CASTSLSQSTEAFF. In DNA form, the CDR3 reads TGTGCCAGCACTTCCCTGTCGCAGTCTACTGAAGCTTTCTTT.